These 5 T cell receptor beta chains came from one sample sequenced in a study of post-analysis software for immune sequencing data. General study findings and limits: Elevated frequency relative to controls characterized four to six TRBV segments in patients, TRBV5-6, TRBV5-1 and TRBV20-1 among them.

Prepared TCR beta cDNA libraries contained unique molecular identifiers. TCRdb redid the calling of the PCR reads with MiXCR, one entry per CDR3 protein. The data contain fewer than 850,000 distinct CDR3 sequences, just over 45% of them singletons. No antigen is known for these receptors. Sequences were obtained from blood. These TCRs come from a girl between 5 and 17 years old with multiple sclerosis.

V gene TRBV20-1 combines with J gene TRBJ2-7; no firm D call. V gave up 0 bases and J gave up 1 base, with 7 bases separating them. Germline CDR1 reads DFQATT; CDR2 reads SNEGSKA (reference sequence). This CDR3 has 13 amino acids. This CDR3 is CSARDPNSYEQYF. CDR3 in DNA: TGCAGTGCTAGAGATCCCAATTCCTACGAGCAGTACTTC.

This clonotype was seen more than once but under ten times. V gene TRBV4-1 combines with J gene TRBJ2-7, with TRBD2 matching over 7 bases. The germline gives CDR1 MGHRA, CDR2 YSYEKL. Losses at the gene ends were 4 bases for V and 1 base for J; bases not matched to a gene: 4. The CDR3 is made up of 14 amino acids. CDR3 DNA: TGCGCCAGCAGCCGTTCTAGCGGTTCCTACGAGCAGTACTTC. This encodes CASSRSSGSYEQYF.

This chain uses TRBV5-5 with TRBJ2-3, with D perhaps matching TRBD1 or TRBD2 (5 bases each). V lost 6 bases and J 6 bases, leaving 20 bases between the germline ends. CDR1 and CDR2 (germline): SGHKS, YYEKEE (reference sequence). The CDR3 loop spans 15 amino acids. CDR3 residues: CASNPGRFFGDTQYF. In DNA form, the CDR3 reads TGTGCCAGCAACCCGGGGCGGTTCTTTGGGGATACGCAGTATTTT.

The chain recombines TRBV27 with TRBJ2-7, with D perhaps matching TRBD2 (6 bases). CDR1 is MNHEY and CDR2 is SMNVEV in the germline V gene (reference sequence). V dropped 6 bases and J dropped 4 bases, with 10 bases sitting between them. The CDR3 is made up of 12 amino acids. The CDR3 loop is CASRGGGYEQYF. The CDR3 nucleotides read TGTGCCAGCAGGGGGGGTGGATACGAGCAGTACTTC.

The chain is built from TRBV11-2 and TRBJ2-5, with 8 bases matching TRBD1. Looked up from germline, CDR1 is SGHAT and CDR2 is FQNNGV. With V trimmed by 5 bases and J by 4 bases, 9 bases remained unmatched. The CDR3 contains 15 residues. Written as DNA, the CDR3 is TGTGCCAGCAGCCCCGGGACAGGCAGGCGAGAGACCCAGTACTTC. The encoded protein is CASSPGTGRRETQYF.